This is a list of T cell receptor beta chains from one sample in a study of metastatic and nonmetastatic thyroid tumors. MiXCR was used by TCRdb to re-call the PCR reads. This sample has roughly 27,000 clones, with under 25% found just once. The sequenced material came from blood. The receptors shown here come from a female donor with papillary thyroid cancer or a benign thyroid nodule (not recorded which). Some clones in this sample may be carry-over from other donors' samples. Both conserved end residues are part of each CDR3. D genes are given only for firm matches. Clone size, where shown, is once, few, many, or a class for clones that have expanded.

D gene: TRBD1
J gene: TRBJ2-7
V gene: TRBV3-1
clone size: NA
CDR3 protein: CASSQEAGGSYEQYF
CDR3 DNA: TGTGCCAGCAGCCAAGAAGCAGGGGGCAGCTACGAGCAGTACTTC

D gene: NA
J gene: TRBJ2-3
V gene: TRBV7-2
clone size: few
CDR3 protein: CASSLSGIDTQYF
CDR3 DNA: TGTGCCAGCAGCTTGTCGGGTATAGATACGCAGTATTTT

D gene: TRBD2
J gene: TRBJ2-1
V gene: TRBV2
clone size: NA
CDR3 protein: CASMVLAVSYNEQFF
CDR3 DNA: TGTGCCAGCATGGTACTAGCGGTGTCCTACAATGAGCAGTTCTTC

D gene: NA
J gene: TRBJ2-3
V gene: TRBV20-1
clone size: NA
CDR3 protein: CSARAPGLGDTQYF
CDR3 DNA: TGCAGTGCTAGAGCCCCGGGACTGGGGGATACGCAGTATTTT

D gene: TRBD1
J gene: TRBJ1-1
V gene: TRBV5-1
clone size: NA
CDR3 protein: CSISLGGQTLMNTEAFF
CDR3 DNA: TGCTCCATCAGCTTGGGGGGACAGACACTTATGAACACTGAAGCTTTCTTT

D gene: NA
J gene: TRBJ1-1
V gene: TRBV6-2/TRBV6-3
clone size: NA
CDR3 protein: CASSYSINTEALF
CDR3 DNA: TGTGCCAGCAGTTACTCGATCAACACTGAAGCGTTATTT

D gene: TRBD1
J gene: TRBJ1-1
V gene: TRBV6-2/TRBV6-3
clone size: NA
CDR3 protein: CASSYSTTGGPEAFF
CDR3 DNA: TGTGCCAGCAGTTACTCGACCACAGGGGGGCCTGAAGCTTTCTTT

D gene: TRBD1
J gene: TRBJ1-2
V gene: TRBV6-1
clone size: many
CDR3 protein: CASAGTGANYGYTF
CDR3 DNA: TGTGCCAGCGCCGGGACAGGCGCTAACTATGGCTACACCTTC

D gene: TRBD1
J gene: TRBJ1-2
V gene: TRBV28
clone size: many
CDR3 protein: CASSLPHRGRYGYTF
CDR3 DNA: TGTGCCAGCAGTTTACCCCACAGGGGGCGATATGGCTACACCTTC

D gene: TRBD1
J gene: TRBJ1-5
V gene: TRBV20-1
clone size: NA
CDR3 protein: CSARQGPYQPQHF
CDR3 DNA: TGCAGTGCGAGACAGGGACCGTACCAGCCCCAGCATTTT

D gene: NA
J gene: TRBJ2-3
V gene: TRBV6-4
clone size: NA
CDR3 protein: CAISEGSNQPQYF
CDR3 DNA: TGTGCCATCAGTGAGGGGAGCAATCAGCCCCAGTATTTT

D gene: TRBD2
J gene: TRBJ2-1
V gene: TRBV11-1
clone size: NA
CDR3 protein: CASSHPTSGRSNEQFF
CDR3 DNA: TGTGCCAGCAGCCACCCGACTAGCGGGAGGAGCAATGAGCAGTTCTTC

D gene: TRBD1
J gene: TRBJ1-2
V gene: TRBV6-2/TRBV6-3
clone size: medium-sized
CDR3 protein: CASSLQRTGLRGGYTF
CDR3 DNA: TGTGCCAGCAGCCTCCAGAGGACAGGCCTCAGGGGTGGCTACACCTTC

D gene: NA
J gene: TRBJ2-3
V gene: TRBV20-1
clone size: many
CDR3 protein: CSARDQDTQYF
CDR3 DNA: TGCAGTGCTAGAGATCAAGATACGCAGTATTTT

D gene: NA
J gene: TRBJ2-7
V gene: TRBV27
clone size: many
CDR3 protein: CASKTRGGTYEQYF
CDR3 DNA: TGTGCCAGCAAAACCCGGGGAGGAACCTACGAGCAGTACTTC

D gene: NA
J gene: TRBJ2-1
V gene: TRBV6-5
clone size: few
CDR3 protein: CSSSYQVTYNEQFF
CDR3 DNA: TGTTCCAGCAGTTACCAGGTCACCTACAATGAGCAGTTCTTC

D gene: NA
J gene: TRBJ1-2
V gene: TRBV6-1
clone size: NA
CDR3 protein: CASSSAGANYGYTF
CDR3 DNA: TGTGCCAGCAGTTCCGCAGGGGCTAACTATGGCTACACCTTC

D gene: NA
J gene: TRBJ2-7
V gene: TRBV28
clone size: few
CDR3 protein: CASSPPGRVAYEQYF
CDR3 DNA: TGTGCCAGCAGTCCTCCCGGACGGGTAGCCTACGAGCAGTACTTC

D gene: TRBD2
J gene: TRBJ2-1
V gene: TRBV11-2
clone size: few
CDR3 protein: CASGLDLGLASRRLFYNEQFF
CDR3 DNA: TGTGCCAGCGGCTTAGATCTTGGACTAGCTTCCCGCCGACTGTTTTACAATGAGCAGTTCTTC

D gene: NA
J gene: TRBJ1-2
V gene: TRBV28
clone size: NA
CDR3 protein: CASTPPHRNYGYTF
CDR3 DNA: TGTGCCAGCACCCCTCCCCACAGGAACTATGGCTACACCTTC

D gene: NA
J gene: TRBJ1-6
V gene: TRBV24-1
clone size: few
CDR3 protein: CATSEGYNSTLHF
CDR3 DNA: TGTGCCACCAGTGAGGGATATAATTCAACACTCCACTTT

D gene: NA
J gene: TRBJ1-1
V gene: TRBV6-1
clone size: NA
CDR3 protein: CASSEEGGGWTEAFF
CDR3 DNA: TGTGCCAGCAGTGAAGAAGGAGGGGGTTGGACTGAAGCTTTCTTT

D gene: NA
J gene: TRBJ2-4
V gene: TRBV6-1
clone size: many
CDR3 protein: CASSSQGLAKNIQYF
CDR3 DNA: TGTGCCAGCAGTTCACAGGGCTTAGCCAAAAACATTCAGTACTTC

D gene: NA
J gene: TRBJ2-7
V gene: TRBV27
clone size: few
CDR3 protein: CGHRFYEQYF
CDR3 DNA: TGTGGACATAGGTTTTACGAGCAGTACTTC

D gene: NA
J gene: TRBJ1-5
V gene: TRBV6-5
clone size: NA
CDR3 protein: CASSYSYNQPQHF
CDR3 DNA: TGTGCCAGCAGTTACTCCTACAATCAGCCCCAGCATTTT

D gene: TRBD1
J gene: TRBJ1-1
V gene: TRBV5-7
clone size: NA
CDR3 protein: CASSLSGFVGQESFF
CDR3 DNA: TGTGCCAGCAGCTTGTCCGGGTTTGTGGGACAGGAATCTTTCTTT

D gene: NA
J gene: TRBJ2-7
V gene: TRBV18
clone size: NA
CDR3 protein: CASSNGNRQYF
CDR3 DNA: TGTGCCAGCTCAAACGGAAATAGGCAGTACTTC

D gene: TRBD1
J gene: TRBJ1-6
V gene: TRBV2
clone size: many
CDR3 protein: CASSKDREGSPLHF
CDR3 DNA: TGTGCCAGCAGTAAGGACAGGGAGGGTTCACCCCTCCACTTT

D gene: TRBD2
J gene: TRBJ2-7
V gene: TRBV20-1
clone size: many
CDR3 protein: CSATWTSGPYEQYF
CDR3 DNA: TGCAGTGCTACCTGGACTAGCGGTCCCTACGAGCAGTACTTC

D gene: NA
J gene: TRBJ2-1
V gene: TRBV11-2
clone size: NA
CDR3 protein: CASSLQSQVGRLGNEQFF
CDR3 DNA: TGTGCCAGCAGCCTCCAGTCTCAAGTGGGGAGGCTGGGCAATGAGCAGTTCTTC

D gene: NA
J gene: TRBJ1-1
V gene: TRBV11-2
clone size: NA
CDR3 protein: CASSLGPGLGTEAFF
CDR3 DNA: TGTGCCAGCAGCTTAGGACCAGGCCTCGGCACTGAAGCTTTCTTT

D gene: TRBD2
J gene: TRBJ2-7
V gene: TRBV30
clone size: NA
CDR3 protein: CAWSVKTSGMTYEQYF
CDR3 DNA: TGTGCCTGGAGTGTTAAAACTAGCGGTATGACCTACGAGCAGTACTTC

D gene: NA
J gene: TRBJ1-5
V gene: TRBV20-1
clone size: NA
CDR3 protein: CSAADSSRRDQPQHF
CDR3 DNA: TGCAGTGCCGCGGACAGCTCGAGGAGGGATCAGCCCCAGCATTTT

D gene: NA
J gene: TRBJ2-7
V gene: TRBV19
clone size: few
CDR3 protein: CASSMTTTRYEQYF
CDR3 DNA: TGTGCCAGTAGTATGACTACAACGCGCTACGAGCAGTACTTC

D gene: TRBD2
J gene: TRBJ2-1
V gene: TRBV10-2
clone size: many
CDR3 protein: CASKSSLLAGPYNEQFF
CDR3 DNA: TGCGCCAGCAAATCTTCTTTGTTAGCGGGACCCTACAATGAGCAGTTCTTC

D gene: TRBD2
J gene: TRBJ2-7
V gene: TRBV20-1
clone size: NA
CDR3 protein: CSALRLVGGEQYF
CDR3 DNA: TGCAGTGCTCTACGACTAGTGGGAGGGGAGCAGTACTTC

D gene: NA
J gene: TRBJ2-1
V gene: TRBV3-1
clone size: NA
CDR3 protein: CASSQVGRRYNEQFF
CDR3 DNA: TGTGCCAGCAGCCAAGTCGGGCGTAGGTACAATGAGCAGTTCTTC

D gene: NA
J gene: TRBJ2-7
V gene: TRBV28
clone size: NA
CDR3 protein: CASSLRGGDEQYF
CDR3 DNA: TGTGCCAGCAGTTTACGAGGTGGGGACGAGCAGTACTTC

D gene: NA
J gene: TRBJ2-2
V gene: TRBV9
clone size: many
CDR3 protein: CASSARTSSGELFF
CDR3 DNA: TGTGCCAGCAGCGCTAGGACGTCGTCAGGGGAGCTGTTTTTT

D gene: NA
J gene: TRBJ2-1
V gene: TRBV12-5
clone size: many
CDR3 protein: CASGLPIRGEQFF
CDR3 DNA: TGTGCTAGTGGTCTCCCGATTAGGGGTGAGCAGTTCTTC

D gene: NA
J gene: TRBJ1-5
V gene: TRBV16
clone size: many
CDR3 protein: CASSQGGGAQSNQPQHF
CDR3 DNA: TGTGCCAGCAGCCAAGGGGGGGGGGCGCAAAGTAATCAGCCCCAGCATTTT

D gene: NA
J gene: TRBJ2-1
V gene: TRBV11-2
clone size: once
CDR3 protein: CASSLVREPYNEQSF
CDR3 DNA: TGTGCAAGCAGCTTGGTGCGCGAGCCCTACAATGAGCAGTCCTTC

D gene: TRBD1
J gene: TRBJ2-7
V gene: TRBV5-1
clone size: NA
CDR3 protein: CASSFRQGRTYEQYF
CDR3 DNA: TGCGCCAGCAGCTTCAGACAGGGTCGCACCTACGAGCAGTACTTC

D gene: NA
J gene: TRBJ2-1
V gene: TRBV6-4
clone size: medium-sized
CDR3 protein: CASSYNRASEYNEQFF
CDR3 DNA: TGTGCCAGCAGCTACAATCGGGCTAGCGAGTACAATGAGCAGTTCTTC

D gene: NA
J gene: TRBJ1-4
V gene: TRBV6-1
clone size: NA
CDR3 protein: CASSATIAGSDEKLFF
CDR3 DNA: TGTGCCAGCAGCGCAACTATCGCAGGCTCGGATGAAAAACTGTTTTTT

D gene: TRBD2
J gene: TRBJ2-7
V gene: TRBV30
clone size: many
CDR3 protein: CAWNREGSYEQYF
CDR3 DNA: TGTGCCTGGAATCGGGAGGGTTCCTACGAGCAGTACTTC

D gene: NA
J gene: TRBJ2-3
V gene: TRBV20-1
clone size: NA
CDR3 protein: CSARGVPGGPADTQYF
CDR3 DNA: TGCAGTGCTAGAGGGGTGCCTGGAGGGCCCGCGGATACGCAGTATTTT

D gene: NA
J gene: TRBJ1-1
V gene: TRBV7-9
clone size: many
CDR3 protein: CASSLQAERTFF
CDR3 DNA: TGTGCCAGCAGCTTACAGGCCGAGAGGACTTTCTTT

D gene: NA
J gene: TRBJ2-2
V gene: TRBV3-1
clone size: many
CDR3 protein: CASSQVGGSGELFF
CDR3 DNA: TGTGCCAGCAGCCAAGTAGGGGGGTCCGGGGAGCTGTTTTTT

D gene: NA
J gene: TRBJ2-5
V gene: TRBV2
clone size: NA
CDR3 protein: CASSERYKETQYF
CDR3 DNA: TGTGCCAGCAGTGAACGGTACAAAGAGACCCAGTACTTC

D gene: TRBD1
J gene: TRBJ2-1
V gene: TRBV6-1
clone size: many
CDR3 protein: CASRKDRAYNEQFF
CDR3 DNA: TGTGCCAGCAGGAAGGACAGGGCGTACAATGAGCAGTTCTTC

D gene: TRBD2
J gene: TRBJ2-1
V gene: TRBV10-3
clone size: NA
CDR3 protein: CATIGAGGRNNEQFF
CDR3 DNA: TGTGCCACCATCGGGGCGGGAGGTAGAAACAATGAGCAGTTCTTC

D gene: NA
J gene: TRBJ2-7
V gene: TRBV3-1
clone size: NA
CDR3 protein: CASSQDRRNQFAYEQYF
CDR3 DNA: TGTGCCAGCAGCCAAGATCGGAGGAACCAATTCGCATACGAGCAGTACTTC

D gene: NA
J gene: TRBJ2-1
V gene: TRBV27
clone size: medium-sized
CDR3 protein: CASSFANYNEQFF
CDR3 DNA: TGTGCCAGCAGTTTCGCGAACTACAATGAGCAGTTCTTC

D gene: NA
J gene: TRBJ2-7
V gene: TRBV6-6
clone size: NA
CDR3 protein: CASRLPVQGVLEQYF
CDR3 DNA: TGTGCCAGCAGGTTACCTGTACAGGGTGTCCTCGAGCAGTACTTC

D gene: NA
J gene: TRBJ2-3
V gene: TRBV20-1
clone size: many
CDR3 protein: CSARERERDRDTQYF
CDR3 DNA: TGCAGTGCTAGAGAGAGAGAAAGGGATCGGGATACGCAGTATTTT

D gene: NA
J gene: TRBJ1-1
V gene: TRBV5-7
clone size: NA
CDR3 protein: CASTQSGTFEALF
CDR3 DNA: TGTGCCAGCACCCAATCCGGGACATTTGAAGCTCTGTTT

D gene: NA
J gene: TRBJ2-7
V gene: TRBV6-1
clone size: NA
CDR3 protein: CASSEEASGSYEQYF
CDR3 DNA: TGTGCCAGCAGTGAGGAAGCGAGCGGCTCCTACGAGCAGTACTTC

D gene: NA
J gene: TRBJ2-7
V gene: TRBV6-5
clone size: few
CDR3 protein: CASSLPSGGYEEQYF
CDR3 DNA: TGTGCCAGCAGTTTACCGTCAGGAGGGTATGAGGAGCAGTACTTC